These T cell receptor beta chains were read from a single sample in a study of response to subunit inactivated influenza vaccine. TCRdb used MiXCR to reprocess the RT-PCR reads, holding one entry per CDR3 protein. The sample holds roughly 650,000 distinct CDR3 sequences, more than 15% seen once. The input for sequencing was PBMCs from blood, taken 11 to 12 days after vaccination. These receptors all come from a man aged 50 to 59 who received an inactivated influenza vaccine. Both conserved end residues are part of each CDR3. Each record gives: V gene, CDR3 length, CDR3 protein.

TRBV20-1	15	CSFLSGGRATDTQYF
TRBV4-1	15	CASSQSGGHYNEQFF
TRBV2	15	CASKFYPTGGDEQFF
TRBV12-3/TRBV12-4	12	CASSRDDYTQYF
TRBV6-6	13	CASSHLWATEAFF
TRBV7-2	15	CASSLIAGGNYEQYF
TRBV29-1	13	CSVALGQGGEQYF
TRBV2	13	CASREDRYNEQFF
TRBV5-1	15	CASSLAPGESYEQYF
TRBV6-5	17	CASSYTGGGSNTGELFF
TRBV10-3	14	CAISESGRVDEAFF
TRBV20-1	14	CSARATGGVNEQFF
TRBV5-1	19	CASSLAMTGQGMQNTEAFF
TRBV5-1	16	CASSLALVGSTDTQYF
TRBV12-3/TRBV12-4	16	CASSFYLAQGRGEQYF
TRBV20-1	14	CSATWTVQSYEQYF
TRBV7-2	14	CASSGRTGQETQYF
TRBV7-2	15	CASSSRTGQGQPQHF
TRBV30	15	CAWVDMGADTGELFF
TRBV20-1	15	CSASGGGGSYNEQFF
TRBV7-2	14	CASSLEGRNTEAFF
TRBV6-5	12	CASGAEQETQYF
TRBV28	17	CASSLFQPRGGSAEAFF
TRBV20-1	16	CSAPGFGGSSYNEQFF
TRBV2	13	CASSKQQGYGYTF
TRBV5-1	15	CASSLLDRGKETQYF
TRBV20-1	17	CSASETRPGQMGNIQYF
TRBV7-2	13	CASSPLRVHEQFF
TRBV5-1	16	CASSPLQRDSRETQYF
TRBV5-8	12	CASRGILYGYTF
TRBV2	12	CASSEVNEKLFF
TRBV20-1	14	CSARDRRNTDTQYF
TRBV7-8	13	CASSRQGKYEQYF
TRBV5-1	13	CASSWQGINEQFF
TRBV11-2	14	CASSLGHQPGEQFF
TRBV4-1	14	CASSPSGSTYTQYF
TRBV30	14	CAWSDNTYTDTQYF
TRBV4-3	16	CASSQDLAGSTGELFF
TRBV4-3	14	CASSPASDWNEQYF
TRBV5-1	15	CASSPAGQLGETQYF
TRBV11-1	16	CASSLGASGSFNEQFF
TRBV14	15	CASSQTRPTIGEQYF
TRBV12-3/TRBV12-4	15	CATIGPGYANYGYTF
TRBV5-1	14	CASSSADIKETQYF
TRBV12-3/TRBV12-4	15	CASSLRLAGADEQYF
TRBV7-2	16	CASSTGQGRGNYGYTF
TRBV6-5	15	CASSSKTGLTDTQYF
TRBV6-2/TRBV6-3	13	CASADRDIGELFF
TRBV20-1	16	CSARGSGGHNLGELFF
TRBV20-1	15	CSARGGLAGTREQFF
TRBV20-1	15	CSARDIGGRNYEQYF
TRBV4-2	14	CASSQAASNEKLFF